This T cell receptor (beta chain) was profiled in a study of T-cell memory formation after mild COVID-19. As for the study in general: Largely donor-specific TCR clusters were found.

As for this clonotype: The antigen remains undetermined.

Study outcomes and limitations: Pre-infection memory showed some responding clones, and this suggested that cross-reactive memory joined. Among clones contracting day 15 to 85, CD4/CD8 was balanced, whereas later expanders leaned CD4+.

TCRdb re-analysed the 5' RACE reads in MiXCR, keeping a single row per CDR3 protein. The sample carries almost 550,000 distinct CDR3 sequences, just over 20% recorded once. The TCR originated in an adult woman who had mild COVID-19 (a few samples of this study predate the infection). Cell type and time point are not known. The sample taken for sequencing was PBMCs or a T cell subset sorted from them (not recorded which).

Here the CDR3 reads CASSLHRGETQYF. The CDR3 DNA reads as TGTGCCAGCTCACTTCACCGAGGGGAGACCCAGTACTTC. The chain joins TRBV18 to TRBJ2-5, with D possibly TRBD2 on 5 matching bases. Germline V lookup: CDR1 KGHSH, CDR2 LQKENI. This CDR3 contains 13 residues. V was pared by 4 bases and J by 5 bases, with 11 bases between.